A single sample is the source of the 5 T cell receptor beta chains below, sequenced in a study of early T cells in non-severe SARS-CoV-2 infection. In TCRdb, the 5' RACE reads were re-called with MiXCR into one record per CDR3 protein. The data contain 53,000 or so distinct CDR3 sequences, approximately 12% of them singletons. Sample: whole blood, taken at baseline. All receptors come from an adult who was a healthcare worker with PCR-confirmed SARS-CoV-2 infection or an uninfected control (not recorded which).

This clonotype was observed a handful of times. V gene TRBV27 combines with J gene TRBJ1-2; 7 bases are a match to TRBD1. The CDR3 loop spans 13 amino acids. V lost 5 bases, J lost 3 bases, and 3 bases stayed unmatched. Germline V gene lookup returns CDR1 MNHEY and CDR2 SMNVEV (reference sequence). The CDR3 spells CASSTGADYGYTF. Here the CDR3 DNA reads TGTGCCAGCAGTACAGGGGCAGACTATGGCTACACCTTC.

This clonotype was recorded many times. This sequence joins TRBV6-2 or TRBV6-3 and TRBJ2-1; no clear D. This CDR3 has 11 residues. V shed 3 bases and J shed 8 bases, with 5 bases lying between them. Germline V gene sequence: CDR1 MNHEY, CDR2 SVGEGT. This CDR3 is CASSYFDEQFF. CDR3 DNA: TGTGCCAGCAGTTATTTTGATGAGCAGTTCTTC.

The V and J genes are TRBV6-5 and TRBJ2-3; 12 positions agree with TRBD2. V shed 4 bases and J 3 bases; nucleotides not matched to a gene: 8. The CDR3 spans 17 residues. The germline gives CDR1 MNHEY, CDR2 SVGAGI. The CDR3, as DNA: TGTGCCAGCAGTTTCCGGACTAGCGGGATCAGAACAGATACGCAGTATTTT. This sequence encodes CASSFRTSGIRTDTQYF.

There are a few counts of this clonotype. The chain joins TRBV12-3 or TRBV12-4 to TRBJ2-2; D gene uncertain. There are 15 residues in the CDR3. Trimming took off 3 bases at V and 6 bases at J, with 14 bases between the two ends. Here the CDR3 DNA reads TGTGCCAGCAGTTTCAGCCTTGATCCAGCCGGGGAGCTGTTTTTT. Encoded protein: CASSFSLDPAGELFF.

The rearrangement links TRBV12-3 or TRBV12-4 to TRBJ2-3; 7 bases are shared with TRBD2. CDR3 length: 15 amino acids. The J segment lost 6 bases and the V segment lost 5 bases, leaving 11 bases of the junction unmatched. The CDR3 DNA follows: TGTGCCAGCAGTCCCCTAGGGAGGGCATATGATACGCAGTATTTT. Protein sequence: CASSPLGRAYDTQYF.